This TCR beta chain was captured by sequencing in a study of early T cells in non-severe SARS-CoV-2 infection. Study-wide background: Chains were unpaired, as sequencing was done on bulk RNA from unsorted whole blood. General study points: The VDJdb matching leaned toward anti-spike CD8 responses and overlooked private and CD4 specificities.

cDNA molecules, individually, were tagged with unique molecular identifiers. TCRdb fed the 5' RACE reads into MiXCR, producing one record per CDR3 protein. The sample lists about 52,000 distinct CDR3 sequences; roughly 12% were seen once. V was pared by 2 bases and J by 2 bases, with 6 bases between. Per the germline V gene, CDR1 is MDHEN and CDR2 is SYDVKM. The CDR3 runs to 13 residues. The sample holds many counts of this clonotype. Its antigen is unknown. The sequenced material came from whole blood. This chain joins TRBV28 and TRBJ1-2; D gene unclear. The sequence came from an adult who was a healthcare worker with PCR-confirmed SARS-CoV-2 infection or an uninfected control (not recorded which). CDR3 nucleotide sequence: TGTGCCAGCAGTTTACGGGGAAACTATGGCTACACCTTC. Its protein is CASSLRGNYGYTF.